This record concerns one T cell receptor beta chain sequence. This record belongs to a study of blood T cell repertoires in COVID-19. Overall study: T cells, B-cell-depleted T cells, or PBMCs supplied cDNA or gDNA.

Produced via immunoSEQ multiplex PCR; TCRdb's table is partial and in-frame only. The sample includes under 500,000 clones, around 89% of them seen just once. Deletions cut 5 bases from V and 2 bases from J, with 11 bases between. There are 14 residues in the CDR3. Per the germline V gene, CDR1 is SGHTA and CDR2 is FQGNSA. This clonotype originated in a woman in her 30s with acute or convalescent COVID-19. Sample: peripheral blood. The chain combines TRBV7-2 with TRBJ2-3, with D tentatively TRBD2 (5 bases). CDR3 sequence (DNA): TGTGCCAGCAGCCCGGACTGGAACACAGATACGCAGTATTTT. This gives the protein CASSPDWNTDTQYF.